These T cell receptor beta chains were read from a single sample in a study of T cells in Graves' hyperthyroidism and ophthalmopathy. TCRdb reprocessed the multiplex PCR reads with MiXCR, giving one entry per CDR3 protein. The table has around 250,000 distinct CDR3 sequences, roughly 15% seen once; the top ten hold roughly 14%. Sequences were obtained from blood. The receptors stem from a middle-aged woman with Graves' hyperthyroidism that later progressed to Graves' ophthalmopathy. Both conserved end residues are part of each CDR3. Clone size is stated in some rows and not others, as once, few, many or a class when expanded.

V gene	clone size	CDR3 length	J gene	CDR3 protein
TRBV7-3	many	13	TRBJ2-1	CASSLVDYNEQFF
TRBV10-3	few	16	TRBJ2-2	CAISSTSGRSTGELFF
TRBV11-2	many	12	TRBJ2-7	CASSEGSLEQYF
TRBV7-2	NA	16	TRBJ2-3	CASSLARGPGTDTQYF
TRBV6-6	many	15	TRBJ2-7	CASSYSLSPPYEQYF
TRBV6-1	NA	15	TRBJ2-1	CASNEVWTGFWEQFF
TRBV5-1	many	15	TRBJ1-1	CASSLAAGGDTEAFF
TRBV30	many	14	TRBJ2-7	CAWSLGTVSYEQYF
TRBV18	few	18	TRBJ1-5	CASSPPPVGTGRNQPQHF
TRBV27	many	17	TRBJ2-2	CASSPPGTAVYRGELFF
TRBV18	many	14	TRBJ1-1	CASSPTGGNTEAFF
TRBV29-1	few	12	TRBJ1-2	CSVDGSNYGYTF
TRBV2	many	15	TRBJ2-1	CASSEDASSYNEQFF
TRBV27	many	12	TRBJ1-6	CASATPPSPLHF
TRBV19	NA	15	TRBJ1-3	CASRAGILWRDTIYF
TRBV11-2	few	17	TRBJ2-2	CASSRGRAPTGDGELFF
TRBV6-1	NA	14	TRBJ2-4	CASSSRQGKNIQYF
TRBV12-3/TRBV12-4	NA	12	TRBJ2-3	CASSLSGAPQYF
TRBV7-8	many	15	TRBJ2-5	CASSFEPGPGETQYF
TRBV6-2/TRBV6-3	many	21	TRBJ2-2	CASSYTHTSGMGPGNTGELFF
TRBV6-4	NA	14	TRBJ1-4	CASALGGTNEKLFF
TRBV6-5	many	14	TRBJ1-3	CASSYGTAGNTIYF
TRBV6-1	NA	15	TRBJ1-2	CASSAGTGNSYGYTF
TRBV28	many	15	TRBJ1-5	CASSPTGGQDQPQHF
TRBV28	many	15	TRBJ1-5	CASSLFSSRDQPQHF
TRBV12-3/TRBV12-4	many	13	TRBJ2-5	CASSFGGKETQYF
TRBV20-1	NA	14	TRBJ2-3	CSARTQGNTDTQYF
TRBV30	many	14	TRBJ1-1	CAWSVHVLNTEAFF
TRBV7-8	many	20	TRBJ2-5	CASSLVFGGLASGRGETQYF
TRBV29-1	many	12	TRBJ2-1	CSVLISYNEQFF
TRBV12-3/TRBV12-4	many	15	TRBJ2-7	CASSLKAASSYEQYF
TRBV5-5	many	14	TRBJ1-1	CASSLDGMNTEAFF
TRBV14	many	12	TRBJ2-3	CASSLADGTQYF
TRBV12-3/TRBV12-4	many	13	TRBJ1-3	CASSLASGNTIYF
TRBV19	many	14	TRBJ2-1	CASSINFSRNEQFF
TRBV28	many	13	TRBJ1-1	CASSVGYNTEAFF
TRBV11-2	many	15	TRBJ2-7	CASSLPFDREKEQYF